This entry is about one TCR beta chain. This sample was taken from a study of blood T cell repertoires in COVID-19. Per the original data handling: It was from reference gene primer amplification that nucleated cell counts were estimated. Clones were read by immunoSEQ multiplex PCR, and TCRdb kept only the in-frame ones, dropping some. V, J and clone size are taken as reported in that table, and D and trimming were inferred from the DNA itself. The sample records tens of thousands of clones, around 87% being singletons. Input material: peripheral blood. This TCR was sampled from an elderly woman with acute or convalescent COVID-19.

CDR3 nucleotide sequence: TGTGCCACCAGCCCCGGGACAGGGGGCTTAGCTAACTATGGCTACACCTTC. Its translation: CATSPGTGGLANYGYTF. V usage is TRBV15 and J usage is TRBJ1-2, with 12 bases lining up with TRBD1. Unmatched junction bases numbered 7, after V lost 5 bases and J lost 0 bases. The CDR3 is 17 amino acids. In germline, CDR1 is LNHNV, CDR2 YYDKDF (reference sequence).